In this sample, the clone carrying this T cell receptor (beta chain) turned up a few times. RNA transcripts yielded amplified TCR beta CDR3 regions. The TCR CDR3 was amplified in a first-round RT-PCR using the HTBI primer set. TCRdb re-analysed the multiplex PCR reads in MiXCR, keeping a single row per CDR3 protein. The sample records hundreds of thousands of distinct CDR3 sequences, around 14% being singletons. The data derive from a study of T cells in Graves' hyperthyroidism and ophthalmopathy. Trimming cost V 4 bases and J 6 bases, with 10 bases left between them. This CDR3 has 12 amino acids. Looked up from germline, CDR1 is SGHRS and CDR2 is YFSETQ.

Sequencing was performed on blood. The sequence was obtained from a woman aged 18-29 years with Graves' hyperthyroidism. V usage is TRBV5-1 and J usage is TRBJ1-2; the D is unclear. The CDR3 loop is CASSLDLHGYTF. The CDR3, as DNA: TGCGCCAGCAGCCTTGACCTCCATGGCTACACCTTC.